This TCR beta chain came from a study of T cell responses to AZD1222 COVID-19 vaccine. General observations from the study: Nearly half of unique spike-specific TCRs reportedly avoided B.1.351 and B.1.1.7 mutated regions. CD4 TCRs covered the whole spike, strongest at regions 160-218 and 743-854. The study found Spike-specific TCR breadth and depth rose after two AZD1222 doses.

The method was immunoSEQ multiplex PCR; TCRdb's version includes in-frame clones alone and lacks a portion of them. The sample yields fewer than 150,000 clones, 90% to 95% seen once. For this clone: Its specificity is not known.

This CDR3 region has 13 residues. CDR1 and CDR2 (germline): SGHDT, YYEEEE. V lost 0 bases, J lost 9 bases, and 10 bases lay in between. This material consisted of peripheral blood, taken on day 0 of AZD1222 vaccination. The source is an adult in good health. This chain uses TRBV5-6 with TRBJ2-1; D not resolved. The CDR3 loop reads CASSLGSLAEQFF. As DNA, the CDR3 is TGTGCCAGCAGCTTGGGGTCCTTGGCTGAGCAGTTCTTC.